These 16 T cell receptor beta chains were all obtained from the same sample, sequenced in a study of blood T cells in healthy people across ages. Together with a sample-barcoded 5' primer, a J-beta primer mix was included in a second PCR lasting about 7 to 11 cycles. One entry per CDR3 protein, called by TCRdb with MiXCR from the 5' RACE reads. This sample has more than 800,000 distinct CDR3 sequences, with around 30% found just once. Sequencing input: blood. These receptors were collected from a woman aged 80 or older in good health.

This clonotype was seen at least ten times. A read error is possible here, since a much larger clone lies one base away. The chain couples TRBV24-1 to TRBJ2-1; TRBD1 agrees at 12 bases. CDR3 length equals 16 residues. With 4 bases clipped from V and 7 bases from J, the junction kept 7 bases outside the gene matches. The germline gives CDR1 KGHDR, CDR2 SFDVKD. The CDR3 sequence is CATSDTGTGGCNEQFF. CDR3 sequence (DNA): TGTGCCACCAGTGACACCGGGACAGGGGGCTGTAATGAGCAGTTCTTC.

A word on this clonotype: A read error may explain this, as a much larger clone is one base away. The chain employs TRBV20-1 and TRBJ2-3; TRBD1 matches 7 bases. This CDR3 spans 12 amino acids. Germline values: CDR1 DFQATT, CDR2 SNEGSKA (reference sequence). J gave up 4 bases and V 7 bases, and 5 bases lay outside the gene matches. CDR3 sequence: CSVTGVPDTQYF. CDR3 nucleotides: TGCAGTGTTACAGGGGTCCCAGATACGCAGTATTTT.

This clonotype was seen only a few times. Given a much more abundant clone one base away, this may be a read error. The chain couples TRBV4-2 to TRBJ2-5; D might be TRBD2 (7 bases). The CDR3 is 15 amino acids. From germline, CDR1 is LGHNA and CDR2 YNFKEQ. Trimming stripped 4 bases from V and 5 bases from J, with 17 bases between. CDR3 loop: CASSPDSGVWETQYF. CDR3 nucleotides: TGTGCCAGCAGCCCGGACAGCGGGGTCTGGGAGACCCAGTACTTC.

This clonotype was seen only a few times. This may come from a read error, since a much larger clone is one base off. In nucleotides, the CDR3 is TGTGCCAGCAGCCAAGGGGTCGAGCAGTACTTC. Translation gives CASSQGVEQYF. The V and J genes are TRBV3-1 and TRBJ2-5; unclear D gene. The DNA end lines up better with TRBJ2-7; the J call may be wrong. Germline CDR1 is LGHDT and CDR2 is YNNKEL (reference sequence). The CDR3 is 11 amino acids.

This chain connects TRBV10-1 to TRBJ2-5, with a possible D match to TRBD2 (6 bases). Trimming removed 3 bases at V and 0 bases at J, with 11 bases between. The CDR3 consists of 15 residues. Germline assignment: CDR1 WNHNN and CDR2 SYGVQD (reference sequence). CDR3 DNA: TGCGCCAGCAGTGATGGGGGGAGCTACCAAGAGACCCAGTACTTC. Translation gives CASSDGGSYQETQYF.

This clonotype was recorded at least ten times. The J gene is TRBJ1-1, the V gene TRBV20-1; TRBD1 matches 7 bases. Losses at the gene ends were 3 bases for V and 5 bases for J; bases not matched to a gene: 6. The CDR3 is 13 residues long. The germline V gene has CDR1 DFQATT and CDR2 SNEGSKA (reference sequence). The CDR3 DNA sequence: TGCAGTGCTAGTCCCGCAGGGGGAACTGAAGCTTTCTTT. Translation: CSASPAGGTEAFF.

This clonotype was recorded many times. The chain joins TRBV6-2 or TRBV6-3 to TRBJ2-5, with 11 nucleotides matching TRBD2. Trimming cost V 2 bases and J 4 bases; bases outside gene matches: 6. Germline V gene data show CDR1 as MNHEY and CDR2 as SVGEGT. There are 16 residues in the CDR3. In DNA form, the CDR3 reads TGTGCCAGCAGTTACGCCCTAGCGGGGGGCTTAGAGACCCAGTACTTC. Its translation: CASSYALAGGLETQYF.

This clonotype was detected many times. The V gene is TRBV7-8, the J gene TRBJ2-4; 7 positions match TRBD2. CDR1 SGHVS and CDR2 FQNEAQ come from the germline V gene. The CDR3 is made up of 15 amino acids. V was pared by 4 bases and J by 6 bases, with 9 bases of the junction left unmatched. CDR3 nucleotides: TGTGCCAGCAGCTCCGCCGGGACTATTGTAAACATTCAGTACTTC. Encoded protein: CASSSAGTIVNIQYF.

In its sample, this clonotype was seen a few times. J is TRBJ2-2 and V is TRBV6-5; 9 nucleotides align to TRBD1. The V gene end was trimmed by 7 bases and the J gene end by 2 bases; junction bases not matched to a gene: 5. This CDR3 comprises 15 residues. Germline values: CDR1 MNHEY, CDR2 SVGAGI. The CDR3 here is CASTPGQGNTGELFF. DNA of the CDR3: TGTGCCAGCACCCCGGGACAGGGCAACACCGGGGAGCTGTTTTTT.

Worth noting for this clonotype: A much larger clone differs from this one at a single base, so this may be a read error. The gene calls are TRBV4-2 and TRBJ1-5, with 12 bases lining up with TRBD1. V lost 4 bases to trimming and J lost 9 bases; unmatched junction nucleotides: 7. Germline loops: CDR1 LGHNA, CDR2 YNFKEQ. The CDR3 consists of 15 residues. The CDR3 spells CASSRGTGGFRPQHF. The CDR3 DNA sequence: TGTGCCAGCAGCCGTGGGACAGGGGGCTTTCGGCCCCAGCATTTT.

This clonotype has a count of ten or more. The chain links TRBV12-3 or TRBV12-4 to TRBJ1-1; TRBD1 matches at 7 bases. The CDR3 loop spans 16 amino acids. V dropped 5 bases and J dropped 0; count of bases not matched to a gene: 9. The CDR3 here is CASSLSGTVLNTEAFF. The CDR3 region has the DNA TGTGCCAGCAGTCTTTCTGGGACAGTCCTGAACACTGAAGCTTTCTTT.

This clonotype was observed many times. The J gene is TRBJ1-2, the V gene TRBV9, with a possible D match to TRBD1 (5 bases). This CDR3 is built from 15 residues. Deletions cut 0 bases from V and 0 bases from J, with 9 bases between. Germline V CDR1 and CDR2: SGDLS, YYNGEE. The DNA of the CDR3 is TGTGCCAGCAGCGTAGATCCAGGGACTAACTATGGCTACACCTTC. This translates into CASSVDPGTNYGYTF.

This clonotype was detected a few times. CDR3: CASRGGLAGPRETQYF. The DNA for the CDR3 is TGTGCCAGCAGGGGGGGGTTAGCGGGCCCTCGGGAGACCCAGTACTTC. V usage is TRBV2 and J usage is TRBJ2-5; TRBD2 aligns across 7 bases. Trimming took 6 bases from V and 5 from J; bases not matched to a gene: 15. There are 16 residues in the CDR3. The germline V gene encodes CDR1 SNHLY and CDR2 FYNNEI.

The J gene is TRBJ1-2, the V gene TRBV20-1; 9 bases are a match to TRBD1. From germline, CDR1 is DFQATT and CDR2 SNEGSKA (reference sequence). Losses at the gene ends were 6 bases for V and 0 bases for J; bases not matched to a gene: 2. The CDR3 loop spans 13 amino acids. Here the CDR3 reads CSARQGANYGYTF. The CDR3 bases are TGCAGTGCCCGACAGGGGGCTAACTATGGCTACACCTTC.

The CDR3 DNA sequence: TGTGCCAGCAGCTTAGCGCTCGACAGGTTAAGCTATGGCTACACCTTC. This translates into CASSLALDRLSYGYTF. The chain recombines TRBV7-2 with TRBJ1-2, with a tentative D call TRBD1 (6 bases). The V end was cut by 0 bases, the J end by 4 bases, with 15 bases between. The CDR3 is 16 amino acids. Germline V gene sequence: CDR1 SGHTA, CDR2 FQGNSA.

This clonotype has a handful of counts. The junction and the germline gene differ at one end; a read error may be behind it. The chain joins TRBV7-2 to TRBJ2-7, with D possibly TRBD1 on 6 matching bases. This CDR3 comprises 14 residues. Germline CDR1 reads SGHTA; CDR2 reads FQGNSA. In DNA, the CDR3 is TGTGCCAGTAGCTCAAGACAGGACTCCTGCGAGCAGTACTTC. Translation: CASSSRQDSCEQYF.